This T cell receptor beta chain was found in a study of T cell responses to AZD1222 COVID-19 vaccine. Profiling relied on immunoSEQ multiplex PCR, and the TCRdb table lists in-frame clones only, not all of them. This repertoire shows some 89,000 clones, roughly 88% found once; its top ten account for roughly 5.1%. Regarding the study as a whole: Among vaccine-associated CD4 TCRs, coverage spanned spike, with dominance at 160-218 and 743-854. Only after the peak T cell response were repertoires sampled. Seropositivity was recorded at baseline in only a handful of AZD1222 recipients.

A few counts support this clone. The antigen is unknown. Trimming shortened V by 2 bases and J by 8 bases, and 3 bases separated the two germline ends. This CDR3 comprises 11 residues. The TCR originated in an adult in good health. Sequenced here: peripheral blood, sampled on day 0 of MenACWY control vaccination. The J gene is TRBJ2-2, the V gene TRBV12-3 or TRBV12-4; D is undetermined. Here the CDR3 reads CASSLKGELFF. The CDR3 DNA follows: TGTGCCAGCAGTTTAAAGGGGGAGCTGTTTTTT.